The 24 T cell receptor beta chains reported below all come from one sample, sequenced in a study of blood T cell repertoires in COVID-19. TCRdb keeps only in-frame clones here, not all; method: immunoSEQ multiplex PCR. In the table there are fewer than 110,000 clones, about 91% of which are singletons. The sequencing input was peripheral blood. The receptor set was obtained from a human donor in a cohort sampled during active COVID-19.

The V gene is TRBV4-3, the J gene TRBJ1-5; 10 nucleotides align to TRBD1. The junction had 3 bases not matched to a gene; V was cut back by 0 bases and J by 7 bases. CDR1 is LGHNA and CDR2 is YSLEER in the germline V gene. The CDR3 runs to 15 residues. The CDR3 sequence is CASSQEQTGGQPQHF. The CDR3, as DNA: TGCGCCAGCAGCCAAGAGCAGACAGGGGGCCAGCCCCAGCATTTT.

The rearrangement links TRBV6-5 to TRBJ2-7, with a weak D call TRBD1 (5 bases). The CDR3 runs 15 residues. The germline V gene encodes CDR1 MNHEY and CDR2 SVGAGI. The V and J ends lost 5 bases and 3 bases respectively, with 17 bases between them. CDR3: CASSKQATRNYEQYF. Here the CDR3 DNA reads TGTGCCAGCAGTAAACAGGCGACGAGGAACTACGAGCAGTACTTC.

The chain has TRBV7-3 and TRBJ2-1; D possibly corresponds to TRBD2 (6 bases). Germline CDR1 reads SGHTA; CDR2 reads FQGTGA. The V end lost 5 bases, the J end lost 4 bases, and 15 bases lay between the germline ends. The CDR3 runs 15 residues. CDR3 sequence: CASSLRGALYNEQFF. Here the CDR3 DNA reads TGTGCCAGCAGCCTCCGCGGGGCCCTATACAATGAGCAGTTCTTC.

V gene TRBV18 combines with J gene TRBJ1-1; TRBD1 agrees at 8 bases. Germline trimming cut 4 bases from V and 2 bases from J; bases unmatched to any gene: 9. The germline gives CDR1 KGHSH, CDR2 LQKENI. The CDR3 sequence is 16 residues long. The CDR3 reads CASSQNGGQENTEAFF. DNA for the CDR3: TGTGCCAGCTCACAAAATGGGGGACAGGAAAACACTGAAGCTTTCTTT.

The chain links TRBV18 to TRBJ2-1, with 8 bases matching TRBD2. This CDR3 region has 16 residues. J was trimmed by 9 bases and V by 0 bases; bases with no gene match: 10. The germline V gene has CDR1 KGHSH and CDR2 LQKENI. The CDR3 DNA reads as TGTGCCAGCTCACCACCGCCGCACGGGGGGGGCGTTGAGCAGTTCTTC. It yields the protein CASSPPPHGGGVEQFF. Filled out from reference TRBV18 and TRBJ2-1, the complete variable domain reads NAGVMQNPRHLVRRRGQEARLRCSPMKGHSHVYWYRQLPEEGLKFMVYLQKENIIDESGMPKERFSAEFPKEGPSILRIQQVVRGDSAAYFCASSPPPHGGGVEQFFGPGTRLTVL.

The chain is built from TRBV5-6 and TRBJ2-1; 7 bases fit TRBD1. This CDR3 comprises 12 residues. Germline CDR1 reads SGHDT; CDR2 reads YYEEEE. V gave up 4 bases and J gave up 12 bases; unmatched junction bases: 7. CDR3 DNA sequence: TGTGCCAGCAGCCTATCAGGGACAGTGCAGTTCTTC. Its translation is CASSLSGTVQFF.

The V gene is TRBV6-2 or TRBV6-3, the J gene TRBJ2-5; 7 bases map to TRBD2. The CDR3 has 14 amino acids. Germline V lookup: CDR1 MNHEY, CDR2 SVGEGT. J lost 4 bases, V lost 6 bases, and 8 bases had no gene match. CDR3 amino acids: CASSPMGRGETQYF. The DNA for the CDR3 is TGTGCCAGCAGCCCCATGGGGAGGGGAGAGACCCAGTACTTC.

V usage is TRBV6-5 and J usage is TRBJ2-7, with a tentative D call TRBD2 (5 bases). Trimming removed 4 bases from V and 0 bases from J, with 13 bases in between. Germline lookup yields CDR1 MNHEY and CDR2 SVGAGI. CDR3 length equals 15 residues. CDR3 in amino acids: CASSSRTSSSYEQYF. CDR3 in DNA: TGTGCCAGCAGTTCCCGGACTTCCAGCTCCTACGAGCAGTACTTC.

The V call is TRBV18, the J call TRBJ1-3; D not certain. V lost 3 bases and J 3 bases, leaving 3 bases between the germline ends. CDR1 and CDR2 from the germline V gene are KGHSH and LQKENI. This CDR3 region has 12 residues. Here the CDR3 DNA reads TGTGCCAGCTCACCGAGTGGAAACACCATATATTTT. It specifies CASSPSGNTIYF.

This clone has only one observation. The chain carries TRBV27 and TRBJ1-2; no clear D. Trimming stripped 7 bases from V and 8 bases from J, with 17 bases between. The CDR3 totals 13 residues. Germline V gives CDR1 MNHEY, CDR2 SMNVEV (reference sequence). CDR3 sequence reads: CASTPDVRGGYTF. CDR3 DNA: TGTGCCAGCACTCCCGACGTTAGAGGCGGCTACACCTTC.

The chain uses TRBV5-1 and TRBJ2-3; 11 bases map to TRBD2. Germline CDR1 is SGHRS and CDR2 is YFSETQ. CDR3 length: 15 amino acids. The V segment lost 3 bases and the J segment 3 bases; nucleotides outside the gene matches: 3. The CDR3 DNA is TGCGCCAGCAGCTATAGCGGGGGGGCGACAGATACGCAGTATTTT. Translation gives CASSYSGGATDTQYF.

This CDR3 reads CASSKVRQFQETQYF. DNA for the CDR3: TGTGCCAGCAGCAAAGTTAGACAGTTCCAAGAGACCCAGTACTTC. The chain employs TRBV21-1 and TRBJ2-5; TRBD1 is the table's D call, not checked against the DNA. TRBV21-1 is a pseudogene. The CDR3 runs to 15 residues.

The genes are TRBV5-4 and TRBJ1-4; D remains unclear. The V end was cut by 3 bases, the J end by 5 bases, with 11 bases between. Germline values: CDR1 SGHNT, CDR2 YYREEE (reference sequence). The CDR3 has 14 amino acids. CDR3 sequence reads: CASSSGQVNEKLFF. The DNA of the CDR3 is TGTGCCAGCAGCTCTGGGCAGGTGAATGAAAAACTGTTTTTT.

The chain couples TRBV7-9 to TRBJ1-5; maybe TRBD1 (6 bases). The V end was cut by 4 bases, the J end by 2 bases, with 9 bases between. The CDR3 runs to 14 residues. CDR1 is SEHNR, CDR2 FQNEAQ, per germline (reference sequence). Here the CDR3 DNA reads TGTGCCAGCAGCTCACAGGGCGGCAATCAGCCCCAGCATTTT. Translation gives CASSSQGGNQPQHF.

This sequence joins TRBV2 and TRBJ2-3; 9 nucleotides align to TRBD2. This CDR3 comprises 16 residues. V lost 4 bases to trimming and J lost 5 bases; unmatched junction nucleotides: 10. Germline V gives CDR1 SNHLY, CDR2 FYNNEI. CDR3 residues: CASSASGTSFGDTQYF. CDR3 nucleotide sequence: TGTGCCAGCAGTGCTAGCGGGACTTCTTTTGGAGATACGCAGTATTTT.

The V and J genes are TRBV25-1 and TRBJ2-3; perhaps TRBD1 as D (5 bases). This CDR3 is built from 13 residues. Deletions cut 2 bases from V and 13 bases from J, with 16 bases between. CDR1 is MGHDK and CDR2 is SYGVNS in the germline V gene. The CDR3 is CASSEGSQPQEYF. The CDR3 DNA reads TGTGCCAGCAGTGAAGGGTCCCAACCACAGGAGTATTTT.

This clone has a handful of counts. The chain couples TRBV5-1 to TRBJ1-1; D is ambiguous. The CDR3 sequence is 13 residues long. Trimming pared 2 bases from V and 5 bases from J, leaving 10 bases between. CDR1 is SGHRS, CDR2 YFSETQ, per germline. In DNA, the CDR3 is TGCGCCAGCAGCTTCAGGCTCGCGACTGAAGCTTTCTTT. Protein product: CASSFRLATEAFF.

The chain links TRBV27 to TRBJ2-1; TRBD2 aligns across 12 bases. Per germline, CDR1 MNHEY and CDR2 SMNVEV (reference sequence). There are 16 residues in the CDR3. Losses at the gene ends were 1 base for V and 4 bases for J; bases not matched to a gene: 2. The CDR3 loop is CASSLFLAGGYNEQFF. The CDR3 DNA sequence: TGTGCCAGCAGTTTATTTCTAGCGGGGGGGTACAATGAGCAGTTCTTC.

The chain has TRBV6-2 or TRBV6-3 and TRBJ1-1, with D uncertain. V was shortened by 4 bases and J by 1 base, with 10 bases between the two germline ends. Germline CDR1 reads MNHEY; CDR2 reads SVGEGT. The CDR3 length is 14 residues. The CDR3 region has the DNA TGTGCCAGCAGTTTTCACCAGGCGAACACTGAAGCTTTCTTT. Its translation: CASSFHQANTEAFF.

This clone was detected only a few times. This chain joins TRBV30 and TRBJ1-6; 8 nucleotides align to TRBD1. Losses at the gene ends were 5 bases for V and 2 bases for J; bases not matched to a gene: 8. In germline, CDR1 is GTSNPN, CDR2 SVGIG (reference sequence). CDR3 length: 16 amino acids. The CDR3 loop reads CAWEETGDAYNSPLHF. The CDR3 DNA reads as TGTGCCTGGGAAGAGACAGGGGACGCCTATAATTCACCCCTCCACTTT.

The genes are TRBV25-1 and TRBJ2-7, with TRBD1 as a possible D gene (5 bases). Germline V lookup: CDR1 MGHDK, CDR2 SYGVNS. The length of the CDR3 is 14 residues. Trimming stripped 4 bases from V and 6 bases from J, with 16 bases between. The CDR3 reads CASSARRVLGEQYF. Here the CDR3 DNA reads TGTGCCAGCAGTGCTCGCAGGGTCTTGGGCGAGCAGTACTTC.

The V call is TRBV9, the J call TRBJ2-1, with 7 positions matching TRBD2. This CDR3 spans 16 amino acids. In germline, CDR1 is SGDLS, CDR2 YYNGEE. V was clipped by 0 bases and J by 2 bases; unmatched bases: 5. CDR3 protein: CASSVGGGSTYNEQFF. The CDR3 DNA follows: TGTGCCAGCAGCGTAGGAGGCGGGAGTACCTACAATGAGCAGTTCTTC.

The V gene is TRBV7-2, the J gene TRBJ1-5; D is unresolved. Germline values: CDR1 SGHTA, CDR2 FQGNSA. V gave up 1 base and J gave up 5 bases, with 6 bases separating them. The CDR3 covers 13 residues. CDR3 nucleotides: TGTGCCAGCAGCTTAGTGGAGGATCAGCCCCAGCATTTT. It is translated as CASSLVEDQPQHF.

The chain recombines TRBV9 with TRBJ2-1, with 11 positions matching TRBD2. This CDR3 is 14 amino acids long. The V and J ends lost 2 bases and 5 bases, in that order; junction bases with no gene match: 0. Germline CDR1 SGDLS, CDR2 YYNGEE. In DNA, the CDR3 is TGTGCCAGCAGCGTTAGCGGGAGGGACAATGAGCAGTTCTTC. This gives the protein CASSVSGRDNEQFF.